These T cell receptor beta chains were read from a single sample in a study of T cells in Graves' hyperthyroidism and ophthalmopathy. TCRdb itself ran the multiplex PCR reads through MiXCR, one entry per CDR3 protein. This table holds fewer than 550,000 distinct CDR3 sequences, 15% to 19% found once. Sequencing input: blood. The receptor set was obtained from a young woman with Graves' hyperthyroidism. Each CDR3 is given with its conserved first and last residue. Fields, in order: J gene, clone size, D gene, V gene, CDR3 protein, CDR3 DNA. A D gene is named only where the DNA matches it firmly. Size tells how often a clone was seen (once, few, many) or the class of an expanded clone, and some rows leave it out.

>TRBJ1-5|-|-|TRBV5-6
CASSFHRAVLWSNQPQHF
TGTGCCAGCAGCTTCCACCGGGCGGTCCTGTGGAGCAATCAGCCCCAGCATTTT
>TRBJ1-6|few|-|TRBV6-1
CASSRSTSPSSYNSPLHF
TGTGCCAGCAGTAGGTCGACATCTCCAAGCTCCTATAATTCACCCCTCCACTTT
>TRBJ1-5|-|TRBD1|TRBV2
CASSVQGADQPQHF
TGTGCCAGCAGTGTACAGGGGGCCGATCAGCCCCAGCATTTT
>TRBJ2-1|many|TRBD2|TRBV20-1
CSASLLGRPRENEQFF
TGCAGTGCTAGCCTCCTCGGGAGGCCCAGGGAGAATGAGCAGTTCTTC
>TRBJ1-5|-|-|TRBV7-8
CASSLDRFKDNQPQHF
TGTGCCAGCAGCTTAGACAGATTTAAGGACAATCAGCCCCAGCATTTT
>TRBJ2-1|many|-|TRBV28
CASSSFGSYNEQFF
TGTGCCAGCAGCTCCTTCGGCTCCTACAATGAGCAGTTCTTC
>TRBJ2-1|many|TRBD2|TRBV20-1
CSARDGAGGVNEQFF
TGCAGTGCTAGAGATGGAGCGGGAGGAGTGAATGAGCAGTTCTTC
>TRBJ1-6|few|-|TRBV4-1
CASSLKTVRTRDSPLHF
TGCGCCAGCAGCCTTAAGACGGTACGGACTAGGGATTCACCCCTCCACTTT
>TRBJ1-1|few|TRBD1|TRBV18
CASSSTLGQGNTEAFF
TGTGCCAGCTCATCAACACTGGGACAGGGGAACACTGAAGCTTTCTTT
>TRBJ1-4|few|TRBD1|TRBV7-6
CASSLAGQGSFEKLFF
TGTGCCAGCAGCTTAGCCGGACAGGGGTCGTTTGAAAAACTGTTTTTT
>TRBJ1-2|many|TRBD1|TRBV18
CASSRTSGTAYGYTF
TGTGCCAGCTCACGGACGTCAGGGACAGCATATGGCTACACCTTC
>TRBJ2-2|-|TRBD1|TRBV5-1
CASSQGDRFTGELFF
TGCGCCAGCAGCCAGGGGGACAGATTCACCGGGGAGCTGTTTTTT
>TRBJ2-3|many|-|TRBV7-9
CASSLAGARTDTQYF
TGTGCCAGCAGCTTAGCAGGGGCCCGCACAGATACGCAGTATTTT
>TRBJ2-1|-|-|TRBV19
CASSIMGGGEQFF
TGTGCCAGTAGTATAATGGGGGGCGGTGAGCAGTTCTTC
>TRBJ2-2|few|-|TRBV5-6
CASSIGGRNTGELFF
TGTGCCAGCAGCATAGGGGGGCGGAACACCGGGGAGCTGTTTTTT
>TRBJ1-2|many|-|TRBV6-2/TRBV6-3
CASSYSGSSLDGYTF
TGTGCCAGCAGTTACTCGGGCAGCAGCCTTGATGGCTACACCTTC
>TRBJ2-1|many|-|TRBV5-1
CASSFFGGNIYLSDRYNEQFF
TGCGCCAGCAGCTTCTTTGGGGGTAACATATACTTGTCGGACCGATACAATGAGCAGTTCTTC
>TRBJ2-1|many|TRBD1|TRBV28
CASSPRIRGQWDEQFF
TGTGCCAGCAGTCCTCGGATCAGGGGGCAATGGGATGAGCAGTTCTTC
>TRBJ1-4|-|-|TRBV9
CASSVEAGPNEKLFF
TGTGCCAGCAGCGTAGAGGCAGGGCCGAATGAAAAACTGTTTTTT
>TRBJ1-1|many|-|TRBV18
CASSGYRLNTEAFF
TGTGCCAGCTCCGGGTATAGGCTGAACACTGAAGCTTTCTTT
>TRBJ2-2|-|-|TRBV4-2
CASSRAGSDTGELFF
TGTGCCAGCAGCCGGGCTGGTTCTGACACCGGGGAGCTGTTTTTT
>TRBJ2-1|few|-|TRBV29-1
CSVEVRYNEQFF
TGCAGCGTTGAAGTCCGCTACAATGAGCAGTTCTTC
>TRBJ2-1|few|TRBD2|TRBV19
CASSVIAGGNEQFF
TGTGCCAGTAGTGTCATAGCGGGGGGGAATGAGCAGTTCTTC
>TRBJ2-7|-|-|TRBV2
CASSGAGYRHEQYF
TGTGCCAGCAGTGGGGCAGGGTACCGACACGAGCAGTACTTC
>TRBJ1-1|many|-|TRBV6-2/TRBV6-3
CASSSPPRGNTEAFF
TGTGCCAGCAGTTCACCCCCTCGGGGGAACACTGAAGCTTTCTTT
>TRBJ2-1|-|-|TRBV6-4
CASSPDQHNEQFF
TGTGCCAGCAGTCCGGACCAACACAATGAGCAGTTCTTC
>TRBJ2-3|-|-|TRBV10-1
CARTGRGCSRYF
TGCGCCCGAACCGGACGAGGCTGCTCGAGGTATTTT
>TRBJ1-1|-|-|TRBV27
CASSLGTGMPAFF
TGTGCCAGCAGTTTAGGTACAGGGATGCCCGCTTTCTTT
>TRBJ2-5|-|-|TRBV4-1
CASSHFTKRWEKETQYF
TGCGCCAGCAGCCACTTCACGAAACGGTGGGAAAAAGAGACCCAGTACTTC
>TRBJ2-7|few|-|TRBV5-1
CASSWGSGYEQYF
TGCGCCAGCAGCTGGGGCTCGGGCTACGAGCAGTACTTC